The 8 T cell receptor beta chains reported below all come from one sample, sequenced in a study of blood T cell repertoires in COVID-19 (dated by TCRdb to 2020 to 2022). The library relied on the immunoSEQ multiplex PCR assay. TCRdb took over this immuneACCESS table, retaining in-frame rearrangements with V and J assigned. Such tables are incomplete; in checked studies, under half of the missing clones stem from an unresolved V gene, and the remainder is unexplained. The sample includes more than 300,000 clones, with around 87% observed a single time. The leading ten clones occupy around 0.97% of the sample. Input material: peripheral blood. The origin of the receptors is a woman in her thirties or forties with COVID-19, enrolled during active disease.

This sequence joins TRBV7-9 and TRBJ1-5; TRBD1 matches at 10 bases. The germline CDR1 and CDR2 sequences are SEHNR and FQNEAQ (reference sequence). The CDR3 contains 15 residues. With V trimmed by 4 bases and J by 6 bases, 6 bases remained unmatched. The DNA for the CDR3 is TGTGCCAGCAGCTACGGGACAGGGGTTGGTCAGCCCCAGCATTTT. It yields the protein CASSYGTGVGQPQHF.

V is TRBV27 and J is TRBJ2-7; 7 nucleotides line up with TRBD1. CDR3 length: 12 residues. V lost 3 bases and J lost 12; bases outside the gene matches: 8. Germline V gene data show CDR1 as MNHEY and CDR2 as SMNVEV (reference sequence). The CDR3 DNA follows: TGTGCCAGCAGTTTGCTCGGGACAGTCCCGTACTTC. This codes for CASSLLGTVPYF.

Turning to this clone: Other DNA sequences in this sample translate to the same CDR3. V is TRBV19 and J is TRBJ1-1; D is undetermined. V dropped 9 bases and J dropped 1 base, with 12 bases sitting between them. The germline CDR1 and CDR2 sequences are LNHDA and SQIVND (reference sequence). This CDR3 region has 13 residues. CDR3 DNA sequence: TGTGCCAGCTCAATCGGTGGGAACACTGAAGCTTTCTTT. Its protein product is CASSIGGNTEAFF.

In DNA form, the CDR3 reads TGTGCCTGGAATAGGGGGTTGATAACGGATCAGCCCCAGCATTTT. Amino acids: CAWNRGLITDQPQHF. This chain uses TRBV30 with TRBJ1-5; maybe TRBD1 (6 bases). The V gene's germline CDR1 is GTSNPN and CDR2 SVGIG (reference sequence). The CDR3 runs 15 residues. V was shortened by 4 bases and J by 5 bases, with 18 bases between the two germline ends.

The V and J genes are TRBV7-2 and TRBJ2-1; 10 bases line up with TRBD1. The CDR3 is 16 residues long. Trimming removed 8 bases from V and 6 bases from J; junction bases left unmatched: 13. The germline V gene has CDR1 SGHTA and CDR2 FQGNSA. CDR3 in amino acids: CASLPLDRGASNEQFF. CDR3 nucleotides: TGTGCCAGCCTCCCCCTGGACAGGGGGGCCTCCAATGAGCAGTTCTTC.

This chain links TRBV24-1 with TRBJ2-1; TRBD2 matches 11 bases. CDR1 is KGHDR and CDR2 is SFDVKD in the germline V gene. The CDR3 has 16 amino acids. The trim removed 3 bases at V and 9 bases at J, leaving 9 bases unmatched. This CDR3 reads CATSDDRLAGSREQFF. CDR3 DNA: TGTGCCACCAGTGATGACCGACTAGCGGGGTCGCGTGAGCAGTTCTTC.

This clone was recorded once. DNA for the CDR3: TGTGCCAGCAGAAGACAGGGGAAGGCTGAAGCTTTCTTT. Its protein product is CASRRQGKAEAFF. This chain connects TRBV12-3 or TRBV12-4 to TRBJ1-1; 8 bases are shared with TRBD1. This CDR3 contains 13 residues. V trimming: 6 bases; J trimming: 6 bases; junction bases outside the gene matches: 6.

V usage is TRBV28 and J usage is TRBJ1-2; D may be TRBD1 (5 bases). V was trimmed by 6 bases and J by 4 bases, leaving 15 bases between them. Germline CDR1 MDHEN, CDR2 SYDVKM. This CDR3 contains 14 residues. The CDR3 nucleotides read TGTGCCAGCAGCGTCTCCGGAACAGGCTATGGCTACACCTTC. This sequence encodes CASSVSGTGYGYTF.